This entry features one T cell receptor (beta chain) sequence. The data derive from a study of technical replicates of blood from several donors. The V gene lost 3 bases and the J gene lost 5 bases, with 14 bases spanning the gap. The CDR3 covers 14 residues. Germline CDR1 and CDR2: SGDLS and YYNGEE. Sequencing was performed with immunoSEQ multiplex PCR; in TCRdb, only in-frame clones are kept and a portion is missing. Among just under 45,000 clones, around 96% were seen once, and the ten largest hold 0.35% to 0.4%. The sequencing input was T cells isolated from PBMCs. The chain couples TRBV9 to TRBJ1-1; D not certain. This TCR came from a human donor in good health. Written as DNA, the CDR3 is TGTGCCAGCAGCGCCCCGGAGGGAGTGACTGAAGCTTTCTTT. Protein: CASSAPEGVTEAFF.